Below are 30 T cell receptor beta chains sequenced from a single sample in a study of blood T cell repertoires in COVID-19. Repertoires were generated with immunoSEQ multiplex PCR, while TCRdb's copy carries only in-frame clones and drops some. The sample has 150,000 to 200,000 clones; under 90% are singletons. What was sequenced was peripheral blood. The receptors were gathered from a human donor in a cohort sampled during active COVID-19.

This chain uses TRBV10-1 with TRBJ1-1; the D is unclear. Germline loops: CDR1 WNHNN, CDR2 SYGVQD (reference sequence). Trimming took off 0 bases at V and 7 bases at J, with 18 bases between the two ends. The CDR3 consists of 16 residues. The CDR3 loop reads CASSESLTGSLSEAFF. DNA for the CDR3: TGCGCCAGCAGTGAGTCGCTGACGGGAAGTTTGAGTGAAGCTTTCTTT.

The chain is built from TRBV11-1 and TRBJ1-2, with 9 bases that match TRBD1. J lost 7 bases, V lost 6 bases, and 9 bases had no gene match. Germline V gene data show CDR1 as SGHAT and CDR2 as FQDESV (reference sequence). The CDR3 runs 14 residues. CDR3 loop: CASRIEGTGFGYTF. CDR3 in DNA: TGTGCCAGCAGGATAGAGGGGACAGGGTTTGGCTACACCTTC.

This clone appeared once. The genes are TRBV6-5 and TRBJ1-3; 7 nucleotides line up with TRBD1. The germline V gene has CDR1 MNHEY and CDR2 SVGAGI. Germline trimming cut 5 bases from V and 1 base from J; bases unmatched to any gene: 5. The CDR3 sequence is 15 residues long. The CDR3 spells CASSRYRGSGNTIYF. In DNA, the CDR3 is TGTGCCAGCAGTAGGTACAGGGGATCTGGAAACACCATATATTTT.

V is TRBV4-1 and J is TRBJ2-1, with a tentative D call TRBD1 (5 bases). V lost 1 base and J lost 4, with 8 bases in between. Germline-derived CDR1 and CDR2 are MGHRA and YSYEKL. The CDR3 is made up of 14 amino acids. This CDR3 is CASSQVQGYNEQFF. The CDR3 region has the DNA TGCGCCAGCAGCCAAGTTCAGGGATACAATGAGCAGTTCTTC.

The J gene is TRBJ1-1, the V gene TRBV6-1; D is perhaps TRBD1 (6 bases). From germline, CDR1 is MNHNS and CDR2 SASEGT. The CDR3 sequence is 15 residues long. V lost 1 base and J lost 6, with 15 bases in between. In DNA, the CDR3 is TGTGCCAGCAGTGAAGTATGGACAGCTCTCTCTGAAGCTTTCTTT. Amino acids: CASSEVWTALSEAFF.

This clone was seen only once. CDR3 residues: CASSKGHSTEAFF. As DNA, the CDR3 is TGTGCCAGCAGTAAAGGACATAGCACTGAAGCTTTCTTT. The chain uses TRBV21-1 and TRBJ1-1; TRBD1 is the table's D call and was not checked against the DNA. TRBV21-1 represents a pseudogene. This CDR3 contains 13 residues.

As for this clone: The germline gene is not matched at one end of the junction; a read error may be the cause. This CDR3 is CASSDNRGRSF. The CDR3 nucleotides read TGTGCCAGCAGCGACAACAGGGGGCGCTCCTTC. The V call is TRBV7-2, the J call TRBJ1-2; 9 bases map to TRBD1. Looked up from germline, CDR1 is SGHTA and CDR2 is FQGNSA. The CDR3 loop spans 11 amino acids.

This chain uses TRBV7-8 with TRBJ1-1, with D tentatively TRBD1 (5 bases). Trimming pared 1 base from V and 0 bases from J, leaving 12 bases between. The CDR3 has 16 residues. The germline CDR1 and CDR2 sequences are SGHVS and FQNEAQ. CDR3 sequence reads: CASSLVGAEMNTEAFF. CDR3 coding DNA: TGTGCCAGCAGCTTAGTAGGGGCGGAAATGAACACTGAAGCTTTCTTT.

The rearrangement links TRBV5-8 to TRBJ2-1, with TRBD2 matching 7 bases. The germline CDR1 and CDR2 sequences are SGHTS and YDEGEE. This CDR3 is 14 amino acids long. The ends lost 4 bases at V and 3 bases at J; junction bases unmatched: 4. CDR3: CASSLTSNYNEQFF. CDR3 coding DNA: TGTGCCAGCAGCCTGACTAGCAACTACAATGAGCAGTTCTTC.

The V call is TRBV6-5, the J call TRBJ2-1; 16 nucleotides agree with TRBD2. The CDR3 sequence is 15 residues long. Germline CDR1 reads MNHEY; CDR2 reads SVGAGI. The V gene end was trimmed by 7 bases and the J gene end by 5 bases; junction bases not matched to a gene: 2. CDR3 protein: CASKGLAGGNNEQFF. DNA for the CDR3: TGTGCCAGCAAGGGACTAGCGGGGGGGAACAATGAGCAGTTCTTC.

The chain joins TRBV27 to TRBJ1-4; 9 positions match TRBD1. V dropped 7 bases and J dropped 5; count of bases not matched to a gene: 11. The CDR3 has 16 amino acids. Germline V gives CDR1 MNHEY, CDR2 SMNVEV (reference sequence). CDR3 sequence: CASTQYGQGLNEKLFF. The DNA for the CDR3 is TGTGCCAGCACACAATACGGACAGGGGTTAAATGAAAAACTGTTTTTT.

This sequence joins TRBV25-1 and TRBJ2-7; 11 nucleotides line up with TRBD1. The V and J ends lost 4 bases and 3 bases, in that order; junction bases with no gene match: 5. The germline V gene encodes CDR1 MGHDK and CDR2 SYGVNS. The CDR3 loop spans 15 amino acids. CDR3 bases: TGTGCCAGCAGTGTAGGGACAGGGGGAGGCTACGAGCAGTACTTC. Protein product: CASSVGTGGGYEQYF.

The rearrangement uses TRBV11-2 and TRBJ1-1; D uncertain. This CDR3 spans 19 amino acids. The ends were cut back, 4 bases at V and 2 bases at J, with 26 bases in the middle. Germline V gives CDR1 SGHAT, CDR2 FQNNGV. CDR3 coding DNA: TGTGCCAGCAGCTCAGTCGATTCCAATTACAGCCTTACCAACACTGAAGCTTTCTTT. The encoded protein is CASSSVDSNYSLTNTEAFF.

This rearrangement joins TRBV3-1 (or the pseudogene TRBV3-2) to TRBJ1-1, with D maybe TRBD1 (5 bases). The CDR3 has 16 residues. Trimming cost V 0 bases and J 0 bases, with 11 bases left between them. CDR1 and CDR2 from the germline V gene are LGHDT and YNNKEL (reference sequence). The CDR3 region has the DNA TGTGCCAGCAGCCAAGATCCGGGGGGGATGAACACTGAAGCTTTCTTT. It yields the protein CASSQDPGGMNTEAFF.

The chain combines TRBV15 with TRBJ2-5; 8 nucleotides align to TRBD1. Looked up from germline, CDR1 is LNHNV and CDR2 is YYDKDF (reference sequence). The length of the CDR3 is 15 residues. Trimming at V came to 0 bases and at J to 5 bases, leaving 5 bases not matched to a gene. The CDR3 bases are TGTGCCACCAGCAGAGACGCCCGACAGGGGGAGACCCAGTACTTC. Translation: CATSRDARQGETQYF.

This sequence joins TRBV5-6 and TRBJ2-7; no reliable D call. Germline CDR1 SGHDT, CDR2 YYEEEE. The CDR3 length is 11 residues. V was trimmed by 0 bases and J by 6 bases, leaving 4 bases between them. The CDR3 coding sequence is TGTGCCAGCAGCTTGGGTATCGAGCAGTACTTC. Encoded protein: CASSLGIEQYF.

The rearrangement uses TRBV7-9 and TRBJ1-2; D is unclear. The CDR3 has 19 amino acids. Germline CDR1 and CDR2: SEHNR and FQNEAQ (reference sequence). Between the trimmed V and J ends, which lost 5 bases and 4 bases, there was a span of 29 bases. The CDR3 nucleotides read TGTGCCAGCAGCGCTACAATATCATATACCGGGGATGATGGCTATGGCTACACCTTC. Translating gives CASSATISYTGDDGYGYTF.

As DNA, the CDR3 is TGCAGTGCTAGTCAGGGGCGCAGGGACTATGGCTACACCTTC. Amino acid sequence: CSASQGRRDYGYTF. J is TRBJ1-2 and V is TRBV20-1; possible D gene TRBD1, 6 bases. CDR3 length equals 14 residues. In germline, CDR1 is DFQATT, CDR2 SNEGSKA (reference sequence). V was trimmed by 3 bases and J by 3 bases, leaving 14 bases between them.

The rearrangement links TRBV6-5 to TRBJ2-3; 8 bases fit TRBD2. The ends lost 4 bases at V and 5 bases at J; junction bases unmatched: 8. CDR3 length: 15 residues. Germline V CDR1 and CDR2: MNHEY, SVGAGI. CDR3 amino acids: CASSSGGDYRDTQYF. DNA of the CDR3: TGTGCCAGCAGTTCCGGGGGGGACTACCGAGATACGCAGTATTTT.

In its sample, this clone was seen a few times. This chain connects TRBV11-2 to TRBJ2-5, with TRBD1 identical over 8 bases. V lost 5 bases, J lost 3 bases, and 2 bases stayed unmatched. The CDR3 is 13 residues long. Per the germline V gene, CDR1 is SGHAT and CDR2 is FQNNGV. CDR3 DNA: TGTGCCAGCAGCCTGACAGGGGAAGAGACCCAGTACTTC. Protein sequence: CASSLTGEETQYF.

Note on this clone: One junction end does not reproduce the germline sequence, and a read error may be involved. This chain uses TRBV7-7 with TRBJ1-5; D not resolved. This CDR3 spans 13 amino acids. Germline V gives CDR1 SSHAT, CDR2 FNYEAQ (reference sequence). The chain's CDR3 is CASSYSLNQPQHF. The CDR3 coding sequence is TGTGCTAGCAGTTATAGCCTAAATCAGCCCCAGCATTTT.

Worth noting for this clone: Other DNA sequences in this sample translate to the same CDR3. This chain links TRBV11-2 with TRBJ2-7; D may be TRBD2 (5 bases). The CDR3 is 12 residues long. Trimming removed 3 bases at V and 4 bases at J, with 7 bases between. CDR1 and CDR2 (germline): SGHAT, FQNNGV. CDR3 sequence (DNA): TGTGCCAGCAGCTTCGCGGGTTACGAGCAGTACTTC. It translates to CASSFAGYEQYF.

The chain recombines TRBV7-9 with TRBJ1-4; 10 bases fit TRBD1. Unmatched junction bases numbered 7, after V lost 1 base and J lost 8 bases. The CDR3 sequence is 16 residues long. CDR1 and CDR2 from the germline V gene are SEHNR and FQNEAQ (reference sequence). DNA of the CDR3: TGTGCCAGCAGCTTAGGCGGCGACAGGGGGCACGAAAAACTGTTTTTT. It specifies CASSLGGDRGHEKLFF.

The gene calls are TRBV9 and TRBJ2-3; 9 bases match TRBD2. V trimming: 6 bases; J trimming: 4 bases; junction bases outside the gene matches: 6. The germline V gene has CDR1 SGDLS and CDR2 YYNGEE. This CDR3 contains 14 residues. In DNA, the CDR3 is TGTGCCAGCAACGATGGCGGGGGGGCAGATACGCAGTATTTT. Translated, it gives CASNDGGGADTQYF.

The V gene is TRBV12-5, the J gene TRBJ1-4, with D perhaps TRBD1 (6 bases). Germline V gene data show CDR1 as LGHNT and CDR2 as FRNRAP. Trimming pared 8 bases from V and 8 bases from J, leaving 18 bases between. The CDR3 covers 14 residues. CDR3 coding DNA: TGTGCTAGTACCCCAGGGGACATAGAGGAAAAACTGTTTTTT. It encodes CASTPGDIEEKLFF.

This sequence joins TRBV15 and TRBJ1-1; 7 bases are a match to TRBD1. The CDR3 covers 15 residues. J gave up 1 base and V 5 bases, and 7 bases lay outside the gene matches. The germline gives CDR1 LNHNV, CDR2 YYDKDF (reference sequence). CDR3 nucleotide sequence: TGTGCCACCAGCGGCGACAGGGCCCCGAACACTGAAGCTTTCTTT. Encoded protein: CATSGDRAPNTEAFF.

The chain recombines TRBV30 with TRBJ1-6; D is possibly TRBD1 (6 bases). The CDR3 is 14 residues long. Germline V gene sequence: CDR1 GTSNPN, CDR2 SVGIG (reference sequence). The ends were cut back, 5 bases at V and 6 bases at J, with 14 bases in the middle. The CDR3 nucleotides are TGTGCCTGGCGCTCCGGCAGGGGTAATTCACCCCTCCACTTT. This encodes CAWRSGRGNSPLHF.

The chain employs TRBV7-9 and TRBJ2-2, with TRBD1 identical over 8 bases. Unmatched junction bases numbered 10, after V lost 5 bases and J lost 5 bases. The CDR3 extends over 16 amino acids. Germline V lookup: CDR1 SEHNR, CDR2 FQNEAQ (reference sequence). Here the CDR3 reads CASSEPRGRFTGELFF. The CDR3 DNA reads as TGTGCCAGCAGCGAACCCAGGGGGCGATTTACCGGGGAGCTGTTTTTT.

The chain employs TRBV2 and TRBJ1-4, with D tentatively TRBD1 (5 bases). The V gene's germline CDR1 is SNHLY and CDR2 FYNNEI. Trimming removed 5 bases from V and 4 bases from J, with 17 bases in between. The CDR3 runs 16 residues. CDR3 in DNA: TGTGCCAGCAGTTTTTCCCGACAGATTGATAATGAAAAACTGTTTTTT. Encoded protein: CASSFSRQIDNEKLFF. Complete variable domain (other parts from reference TRBV2 and TRBJ1-4): EPEVTQTPSHQVTQMGQEVILRCVPISNHLYFYWYRQILGQKVEFLVSFYNNEISEKSEIFDDQFSVERPDGSNFTLKIRSTKLEDSAMYFCASSFSRQIDNEKLFFGSGTQLSVL.

This chain links TRBV6-6 with TRBJ2-1; 9 bases map to TRBD2. Germline-derived CDR1 and CDR2 are MNHNY and SVGAGI (reference sequence). The CDR3 has 16 residues. V was pared by 0 bases and J by 4 bases, with 4 bases of the junction left unmatched. The CDR3, as DNA: TGTGCCAGCAGTTACTCGATACTAGCGGGTTACAATGAGCAGTTCTTC. It encodes CASSYSILAGYNEQFF.